This TCR beta chain was sequenced during a study of control samples from healthy donors and cancer patients. The repertoire was sequenced with immunoSEQ multiplex PCR; TCRdb's copy has only in-frame clones and lacks some. Of 150,000 to 200,000 clones listed, around 89% are singletons. The source material was blood. This clonotype was obtained from a woman between 50 and 59 years old in good health.

CDR3 amino acids: CAWSVLRNGATGELFF. The CDR3 nucleotides read TGTGCCTGGAGTGTACTGCGTAACGGAGCCACCGGGGAGCTGTTTTTT. The chain combines TRBV30 with TRBJ2-2; no clear D gene. Trimming shortened V by 0 bases and J by 4 bases, and 15 bases separated the two germline ends. The V gene's germline CDR1 is GTSNPN and CDR2 SVGIG (reference sequence). The CDR3 consists of 16 residues.